These T cell receptor beta chains were read from a single sample in a study of shared clonotypes between healthy human individuals. Some clones are missing from TCRdb's copy, which holds only in-frame ones; the method was immunoSEQ multiplex PCR. The sample holds around 720,000 clones; 73% are singletons and the top ten take around 1.8%. The sequencing input was memory CD4+ T cells sorted from blood. These receptor sequences come from a woman aged 25 to 39 in good health. Both conserved end residues are part of each CDR3. Rows give clone size only sometimes, using once, few, many, or a class for an expanded clone.

v_call	j_call	clone_size	cdr3_aa
TRBV25-1	TRBJ2-1	.	CASSETGEQFF
TRBV13	TRBJ2-7	.	CASSLFSGSNEQYF
TRBV5-1	TRBJ1-2	.	CASSGRDTSIYGYTF
TRBV10-3	TRBJ2-3	.	CAISDPGQGSTDTQYF
TRBV6-6	TRBJ2-3	.	CASTTPPMTDTQYF
TRBV28	TRBJ2-2	.	CASERGGPTGELFF
TRBV5-1	TRBJ2-5	.	CASRKYQETQYF
TRBV5-8	TRBJ1-5	.	CASSPSLSWSNQPQHF
TRBV15	TRBJ2-5	.	CATSTGALMETQYF
TRBV18	TRBJ2-7	.	CASSPDTAYEQYF
TRBV20-1	TRBJ2-5	.	CSASYQETQYF
TRBV27	TRBJ1-4	few	CASSVSPTNEKLFF
TRBV28	TRBJ2-3	.	CASSLWGTTDTQYF
TRBV28	TRBJ2-7	once	CASRTSGRALWLGEQYF
TRBV27	TRBJ1-5	once	CASSSTRQGRSNQPQHF
TRBV7-9	TRBJ2-3	.	CASSLGGRLTDTQYF
TRBV6-6	TRBJ1-1	once	CASSYDGGNALAFF
TRBV6-5	TRBJ2-7	.	CASSSRDSTYEQYF
TRBV5-6	TRBJ2-2	.	CASSLTGFTGELFF
TRBV5-8	TRBJ1-5	.	CASSLARGPQHF
TRBV15	TRBJ1-2	.	CATSRDVVGYTF
TRBV2	TRBJ1-3	.	CASSELLRSSGNTIYF
TRBV14	TRBJ2-1	.	CASGLGRPSFDEQFF
TRBV27	TRBJ2-2	.	CASSTSGMGELFF
TRBV5-8	TRBJ2-3	once	CASSSDRVYKDTQYF
TRBV28	TRBJ2-3	.	CASRYGQGGRTDTQYF
TRBV29-1	TRBJ1-4	.	CSASDPTNEKLFF
TRBV6-6	TRBJ2-3	once	CASRHDLIGDTQYF
TRBV7-8	TRBJ2-7	few	CASSSAGEQYF
TRBV19	TRBJ1-5	.	CASRNRAGGQPQHF
TRBV2	TRBJ1-1	.	CASSRQGHTEAFF
TRBV9	TRBJ2-3	.	CASSQISGRGNTQYF
TRBV6-5	TRBJ2-2	.	CASRTSGSGGELFF
TRBV5-8	TRBJ2-5	.	CASSLSPGHIQETQYF
TRBV2	TRBJ1-5	few	CASRRGPEQPQHF
TRBV2	TRBJ2-2	.	CASSDLAGGTGELFF
TRBV19	TRBJ1-3	.	CASSMRDSDSGNTIYF
TRBV6-1	TRBJ2-1	.	CASSEWTSVYNEQFF
TRBV19	TRBJ2-7	.	CASSIGPGTGFYEQYF
TRBV6-6	TRBJ2-7	.	CASSYSKTGGHEQYF
TRBV5-1	TRBJ1-4	.	CASSLDSATNEKLFF
TRBV30	.	few	CVLDRRTYEQYF
TRBV19	TRBJ1-5	once	CASSIQIGVRQPQHF
TRBV7-7	TRBJ2-3	.	CASSLGFSSTDTQYF
TRBV4-1	TRBJ2-7	.	CASSQLGTRAPSEQYF
TRBV5-1	TRBJ2-1	.	CASSWGNYNEQFF
TRBV5-1	TRBJ2-3	.	CASSYGRELDTQYF
TRBV7-2	TRBJ2-7	.	CASSRSRDRDSYEQYF
TRBV5-1	TRBJ2-2	.	CASSLDAAYRAGELFF
TRBV19	TRBJ2-7	.	CASKRDKGLYEQYF
TRBV5-5	TRBJ1-4	.	CASSPTAGPAEKLFF
TRBV29-1	TRBJ1-1	once	CSGRGPGNTEAFF